A selection of T cell receptor beta chains follows, all from one sample in a study of shared T cell receptors in the human thymus. The table came from immunoSEQ multiplex PCR; TCRdb's copy has only in-frame clones and leaves some out. The sample holds just under 550,000 clones, 75% to 85% seen once. These data are also associated with another study on human thymus T cells.

The sample comprised thymocytes. Receptors were obtained from a boy under two years old with a congenital heart defect. The conserved cysteine and the conserved F or W are not part of the CDR3 here.

>TRBV6-6|TRBJ2-2
ASSSGTGELF
>TRBV6-6|TRBJ2-1
ASRPTGNEQF
>TRBV10-3|TRBJ1-2
AISDPGMGGYT
>TRBV5-8|TRBJ2-7
ASSPDRGPYEQY
>TRBV7-9|TRBJ2-7
ASSLAAGSSYEQY
>TRBV7-2|TRBJ2-2
ASSGKLAGGDTGELF
>TRBV19|TRBJ2-3
ASSMSRATDTQY
>TRBV25-1|TRBJ2-2
ASSLKIQGNTGELF
>TRBV7-9|TRBJ2-1
ASSRDVGAGPSSYNEQF
>TRBV21-1|TRBJ2-1
ASSVTPGSRIYNEQF
>TRBV13|TRBJ2-1
ASSLGRAYNEQF
>TRBV5-8|TRBJ2-7
ASSLETGRIEQY
>TRBV10-3|TRBJ2-2
AISEPQGRRVRNTGELF
>TRBV11-2|TRBJ2-3
ASSYRDRAADTQY
>TRBV15|TRBJ2-7
ATSRSGGLVSYEQY
>TRBV4-1|.
ASSLDRAGSSYEQY
>TRBV4-3|TRBJ2-3
ASSSGLAGYTDTQY
>TRBV4-3|TRBJ1-1
ASSQGGHTEAF
>TRBV7-9|TRBJ2-3
ASSTETSVGTDTQY
>TRBV2|TRBJ2-3
ASRASGLVTDTQY
>TRBV7-3|TRBJ2-1
ASSFPDNEQF
>TRBV5-6|TRBJ1-3
ASSLGIPRDSSGNTIY
>TRBV7-3|TRBJ2-4
ASSSLGTSGRTEAKNIQY
>TRBV4-2|TRBJ2-7
ASSQERDWNREQY
>TRBV15|TRBJ1-1
ATSRPRGQRPTEAF
>TRBV27|TRBJ2-1
ASSGSGRGTYNEQF
>TRBV6-5|TRBJ2-3
ASSSLAQTSTDTQY
>TRBV30|TRBJ2-1
AWSVRGGSGNEQF
>TRBV6-6|TRBJ2-7
ASSPYGLAGPNEQY
>TRBV11-3|TRBJ2-2
ASSRDRANTGELF
>TRBV2|TRBJ2-1
ASSEKVTGSNEQF
>TRBV27|TRBJ2-2
ASSLGDWDRPTGELF
>TRBV28|TRBJ2-4
ASSLEAGANIQY
>TRBV28|TRBJ2-7
ASSLLQGPYEQY
>TRBV7-6|TRBJ1-3
ASSPGTGGNSGNTIY